A single sample is the source of the 26 T cell receptor beta chains below, sequenced in a study of blood T cell repertoires in COVID-19. Assay used: immunoSEQ multiplex PCR; TCRdb lists only in-frame clones, some missing. The sample holds more than 95,000 clones, 75% to 95% seen once. Material: peripheral blood. These receptors came from a man aged 55-75 years with acute or convalescent COVID-19.

The genes are TRBV7-9 and TRBJ2-1; 10 positions match TRBD1. J gave up 6 bases and V 4 bases, and 12 bases lay outside the gene matches. From germline, CDR1 is SEHNR and CDR2 FQNEAQ (reference sequence). This CDR3 contains 17 residues. CDR3 sequence reads: CASSSGVGTGVRNEQFF. Here the CDR3 DNA reads TGTGCCAGCAGCTCAGGGGTAGGGACAGGGGTCCGCAATGAGCAGTTCTTC.

This chain uses TRBV5-5 with TRBJ1-1; the match to TRBD1 covers 7 bases. The CDR3 extends over 14 amino acids. With V trimmed by 0 bases and J by 9 bases, 8 bases remained unmatched. Germline V gene data show CDR1 as SGHKS and CDR2 as YYEKEE (reference sequence). CDR3 sequence reads: CASSLDGTATKAFF. CDR3 nucleotides: TGTGCCAGCAGCTTGGATGGGACAGCCACCAAAGCTTTCTTT.

This chain links TRBV3-1 (or the pseudogene TRBV3-2) with TRBJ2-2; TRBD1 might be the D (5 bases). CDR1 and CDR2 (germline): LGHDT, YNNKEL (reference sequence). Trimming left V 0 bases short and J 6 bases short, with 14 bases between. The CDR3 runs 16 residues. CDR3 residues: CASSQDSGLLSGELFF. DNA of the CDR3: TGTGCCAGCAGCCAAGACTCAGGGCTTCTGTCCGGGGAGCTGTTTTTT.

In its sample, this clone was seen a few times. The V and J genes are TRBV7-9 and TRBJ1-2; D is perhaps TRBD1 (5 bases). There are 13 residues in the CDR3. CDR1 and CDR2 from the germline V gene are SEHNR and FQNEAQ (reference sequence). Trimming took off 7 bases at V and 4 bases at J, with 13 bases between the two ends. The CDR3 here is CASTLMGGYGYTF. The CDR3 bases are TGTGCCAGCACCCTTATGGGGGGCTATGGCTACACCTTC.

The rearrangement joins TRBV18 to TRBJ1-1, with 7 bases matching TRBD1. Per the germline V gene, CDR1 is KGHSH and CDR2 is LQKENI. The trim removed 3 bases at V and 0 bases at J, leaving 4 bases unmatched. The CDR3 spans 15 residues. The CDR3 nucleotides read TGTGCCAGCTCACCCGTGGACAGGATGAACACTGAAGCTTTCTTT. Translated: CASSPVDRMNTEAFF.

This chain links TRBV6-5 with TRBJ1-5, with D perhaps matching TRBD1 (5 bases). Trimming cost V 9 bases and J 4 bases, with 10 bases left between them. CDR1 is MNHEY and CDR2 is SVGAGI in the germline V gene. The CDR3 extends over 12 amino acids. The CDR3 loop reads CASRRGNQPQHF. The CDR3, as DNA: TGTGCCAGTCGACGGGGGAATCAGCCCCAGCATTTT.

The chain has TRBV5-4 and TRBJ1-2; TRBD1 might be the D (6 bases). V lost 1 base and J 5 bases, leaving 18 bases between the germline ends. CDR3 length: 16 amino acids. Germline CDR1 reads SGHNT; CDR2 reads YYREEE (reference sequence). CDR3 DNA sequence: TGTGCCAGCAGCTTGCCGTCCGGGACACTGACGTATGGCTACACCTTC. It yields the protein CASSLPSGTLTYGYTF. Complete variable domain (other parts from reference TRBV5-4 and TRBJ1-2): ETGVTQSPTHLIKTRGQQVTLRCSSQSGHNTVSWYQQALGQGPQFIFQYYREEENGRGNFPPRFSGLQFPNYSSELNVNALELDDSALYLCASSLPSGTLTYGYTFGSGTRLTVV.

CDR3 bases: TGTGCCAGCAGCGAGGGTGGGGGGGGGCTGGATACGCAGTATTTT. Its protein is CASSEGGGGLDTQYF. The chain joins TRBV5-6 to TRBJ2-3, with D possibly being TRBD2 (7 bases). Germline V gene lookup returns CDR1 SGHDT and CDR2 YYEEEE. The CDR3 has 15 residues. The ends were cut back, 4 bases at V and 6 bases at J, with 18 bases in the middle. Looking up the rest from reference TRBV5-6 and TRBJ2-3 gives the full variable domain: DAGVTQSPTHLIKTRGQQVTLRCSPKSGHDTVSWYQQALGQGPQFIFQYYEEEERQRGNFPDRFSGHQFPNYSSELNVNALLLGDSALYLCASSEGGGGLDTQYFGPGTRLTVL.

V is TRBV5-1 and J is TRBJ2-2; 8 bases agree with TRBD2. This CDR3 spans 14 amino acids. Trimming took 0 bases from V and 6 from J; bases not matched to a gene: 1. Germline V gives CDR1 SGHRS, CDR2 YFSETQ. In DNA form, the CDR3 reads TGCGCCAGCAGCTTGGTAGCGGGGCCCGGGGAGCTGTTTTTT. Its translation: CASSLVAGPGELFF.

The CDR3 DNA reads TGTGCCAGCTCACTACAGGGCTACGAGCAGTACGTC. Its translation is CASSLQGYEQYV. The rearrangement links TRBV18 to TRBJ2-7; D is perhaps TRBD1 (6 bases). The CDR3 has 12 residues. V lost 4 bases to trimming and J lost 3 bases, with 7 bases between them. Germline assignment: CDR1 KGHSH and CDR2 LQKENI.

This chain uses TRBV5-4 with TRBJ2-2; 10 nucleotides agree with TRBD2. Trimming removed 3 bases from V and 0 bases from J; junction bases left unmatched: 8. This CDR3 is 18 amino acids long. CDR1 is SGHNT, CDR2 YYREEE, per germline (reference sequence). This chain's CDR3 is CASSYQLLAGTNTGELFF. The DNA of the CDR3 is TGTGCCAGCAGCTACCAGCTACTAGCGGGGACGAACACCGGGGAGCTGTTTTTT.

This rearrangement joins TRBV18 to TRBJ2-2; D possibly corresponds to TRBD2 (6 bases). Germline V CDR1 and CDR2: KGHSH, LQKENI. The CDR3 covers 15 residues. Trimming cost V 2 bases and J 4 bases, with 11 bases left between them. The CDR3 loop is CASSPGGEITGELFF. Written as DNA, the CDR3 is TGTGCCAGCTCACCAGGCGGGGAGATCACCGGGGAGCTGTTTTTT.

The chain has TRBV10-3 and TRBJ1-5; 8 positions agree with TRBD1. The V gene end was trimmed by 6 bases and the J gene end by 4 bases; junction bases not matched to a gene: 8. The CDR3 is made up of 15 amino acids. The germline V gene encodes CDR1 ENHRY and CDR2 SYGVKD. The CDR3, as DNA: TGTGCCATCAGCGCGACAGGGGAGTGGAATCAGCCCCAGCATTTT. This translates into CAISATGEWNQPQHF.

V gene TRBV19 combines with J gene TRBJ1-2; 7 positions match TRBD1. The V gene's germline CDR1 is LNHDA and CDR2 SQIVND (reference sequence). CDR3 length: 16 amino acids. The V and J ends lost 5 bases and 4 bases, in that order; junction bases with no gene match: 13. Here the CDR3 reads CASSLGAGQSIYGYTF. CDR3 in DNA: TGTGCCAGTAGTCTTGGTGCGGGACAGAGTATCTATGGCTACACCTTC.

V usage is TRBV6-4 and J usage is TRBJ1-2; the D gene is possibly TRBD1 (6 bases). Germline V gene lookup returns CDR1 MRHNA and CDR2 SNTAGT. The CDR3 extends over 13 amino acids. The V gene lost 2 bases and the J gene lost 6 bases, with 10 bases spanning the gap. The CDR3 spells CASSDNEGDGYTF. The CDR3 coding sequence is TGTGCCAGCAGTGACAATGAGGGGGATGGCTACACCTTC.

The chain recombines TRBV3-1 (or the pseudogene TRBV3-2) with TRBJ2-7; TRBD2 aligns across 7 bases. The CDR3 consists of 14 residues. The germline V gene has CDR1 LGHDT and CDR2 YNNKEL (reference sequence). Unmatched junction bases numbered 3, after V lost 2 bases and J lost 2 bases. The CDR3 here is CASSQPGGAYEQYF. The CDR3 region has the DNA TGTGCCAGCAGCCAACCGGGGGGAGCCTACGAGCAGTACTTC.

The V call is TRBV30, the J call TRBJ1-5; D possibly corresponds to TRBD1 (6 bases). The CDR3 runs 14 residues. Deletions cut 2 bases from V and 7 bases from J, with 15 bases between. Germline CDR1 GTSNPN, CDR2 SVGIG (reference sequence). The DNA of the CDR3 is TGTGCCTGGAGTTCCGGGACATTGAACCAGCCCCAGCATTTT. As protein: CAWSSGTLNQPQHF.

Only a few counts were recorded for this clone. The chain carries TRBV19 and TRBJ1-6, with TRBD1 as a possible D gene (6 bases). CDR3 length: 17 residues. The V end was cut by 3 bases, the J end by 10 bases, with 22 bases between. CDR1 is LNHDA and CDR2 is SQIVND in the germline V gene (reference sequence). CDR3 coding DNA: TGTGCCAGTAGTATCCTTTCCACAGGGTCGGCGCGGTCACCCCTCCACTTT. This gives the protein CASSILSTGSARSPLHF. Combining the CDR3 with reference TRBV19 and TRBJ1-6 gives the whole variable domain DGGITQSPKYLFRKEGQNVTLSCEQNLNHDAMYWYRQDPGQGLRLIYYSQIVNDFQKGDIAEGYSVSREKKESFPLTVTSAQKNPTAFYLCASSILSTGSARSPLHFGNGTRLTVT.

This clone appeared a few times. V usage is TRBV11-2 and J usage is TRBJ2-5; TRBD2 agrees at 12 bases. Germline values: CDR1 SGHAT, CDR2 FQNNGV. V gave up 3 bases and J gave up 7 bases; unmatched junction bases: 0. This CDR3 contains 13 residues. This CDR3 is CASSLGLAGTQYF. CDR3 DNA sequence: TGTGCCAGCAGCTTGGGACTAGCGGGGACCCAGTACTTC.

This chain uses TRBV5-1 with TRBJ1-1, with 10 nucleotides matching TRBD1. The CDR3 extends over 15 amino acids. The germline CDR1 and CDR2 sequences are SGHRS and YFSETQ. Trimming at V came to 3 bases and at J to 0 bases, leaving 2 bases not matched to a gene. CDR3 nucleotides: TGCGCCAGCAGCTGGGGGACAGGGGTGAACACTGAAGCTTTCTTT. Translation gives CASSWGTGVNTEAFF. Using reference TRBV5-1 and TRBJ1-1 for the parts outside the CDR3, the full variable domain is KAGVTQTPRYLIKTRGQQVTLSCSPISGHRSVSWYQQTPGQGLQFLFEYFSETQRNKGNFPGRFSGRQFSNSRSEMNVSTLELGDSALYLCASSWGTGVNTEAFFGQGTRLTVV.

The V call is TRBV19, the J call TRBJ2-2; TRBD2 matches 11 bases. V dropped 10 bases and J dropped 4; count of bases not matched to a gene: 11. This CDR3 is 16 amino acids long. Germline V gene lookup returns CDR1 LNHDA and CDR2 SQIVND (reference sequence). CDR3 amino acids: CATKTGSGGATGELFF. CDR3 nucleotide sequence: TGTGCCACCAAAACAGGTAGCGGGGGGGCCACCGGGGAGCTGTTTTTT.

The chain links TRBV7-2 to TRBJ1-2, with D possibly being TRBD1 (6 bases). Germline-derived CDR1 and CDR2 are SGHTA and FQGNSA. Trimming removed 4 bases at V and 4 bases at J, with 13 bases between. This CDR3 is built from 14 residues. In DNA, the CDR3 is TGTGCCAGCAGCTATACAGGGTCGAGCTATGGCTACACCTTC. This codes for CASSYTGSSYGYTF.

The CDR3 bases are TGTGCCAGCACCGGACAAAGCTACACCTTC. This encodes CASTGQSYTF. The V call is TRBV6-5, the J call TRBJ1-2; perhaps TRBD1 as D (5 bases). CDR1 and CDR2 (germline): MNHEY, SVGAGI. This CDR3 comprises 10 residues. V lost 7 bases and J 9 bases, leaving 9 bases between the germline ends.

The V and J genes are TRBV24-1 and TRBJ2-7, with TRBD1 matching over 7 bases. Germline assignment: CDR1 KGHDR and CDR2 SFDVKD. V lost 4 bases to trimming and J lost 5 bases; unmatched junction nucleotides: 7. The CDR3 is made up of 14 amino acids. The CDR3 coding sequence is TGTGCCACCAGTGAACCTGACAGGGCCCACGAGCAGTACTTC. Translated, it gives CATSEPDRAHEQYF.

The chain couples TRBV5-1 to TRBJ1-1; 10 nucleotides match TRBD1. Germline lookup yields CDR1 SGHRS and CDR2 YFSETQ. The CDR3 covers 17 residues. Trimming removed 3 bases from V and 4 bases from J; junction bases left unmatched: 12. This CDR3 reads CASSYFGTGVGGTEAFF. CDR3 coding DNA: TGCGCCAGCAGCTACTTCGGGACAGGGGTAGGAGGCACTGAAGCTTTCTTT.

The genes are TRBV2 and TRBJ2-7, with D tentatively TRBD1 (5 bases). Trimming left V 2 bases short and J 3 bases short, with 5 bases between. The germline V gene encodes CDR1 SNHLY and CDR2 FYNNEI. CDR3 size: 12 residues. CDR3: CASSEQGYEQYV. CDR3 coding DNA: TGTGCCAGCAGTGAACAGGGCTACGAGCAGTACGTC.